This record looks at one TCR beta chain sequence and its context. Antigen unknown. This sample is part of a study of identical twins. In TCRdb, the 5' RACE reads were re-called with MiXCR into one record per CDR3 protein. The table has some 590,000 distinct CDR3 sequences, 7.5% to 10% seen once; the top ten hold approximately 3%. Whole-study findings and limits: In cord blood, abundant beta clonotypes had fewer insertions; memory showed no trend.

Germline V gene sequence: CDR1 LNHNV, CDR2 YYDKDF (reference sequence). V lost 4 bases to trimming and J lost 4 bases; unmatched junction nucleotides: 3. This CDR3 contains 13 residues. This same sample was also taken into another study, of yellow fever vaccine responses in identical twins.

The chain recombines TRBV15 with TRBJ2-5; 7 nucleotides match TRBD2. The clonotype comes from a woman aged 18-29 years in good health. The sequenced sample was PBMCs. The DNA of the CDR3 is TGTGCCACCAGCATACCGGGGGGAGAGACCCAGTACTTC. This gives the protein CATSIPGGETQYF.